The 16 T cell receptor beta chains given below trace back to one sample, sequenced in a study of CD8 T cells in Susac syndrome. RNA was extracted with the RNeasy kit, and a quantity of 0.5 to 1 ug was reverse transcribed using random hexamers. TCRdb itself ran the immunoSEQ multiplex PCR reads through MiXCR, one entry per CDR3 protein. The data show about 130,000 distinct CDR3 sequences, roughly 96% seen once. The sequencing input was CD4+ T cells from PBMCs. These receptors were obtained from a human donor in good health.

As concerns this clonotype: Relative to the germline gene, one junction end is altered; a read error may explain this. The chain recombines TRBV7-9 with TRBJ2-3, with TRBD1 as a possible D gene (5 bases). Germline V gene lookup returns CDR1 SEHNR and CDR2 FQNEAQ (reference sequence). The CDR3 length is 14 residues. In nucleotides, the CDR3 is TGTGCCAGCACCTTAGCAGGGAGCACAGATACGCAGTATTTT. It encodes CASTLAGSTDTQYF.

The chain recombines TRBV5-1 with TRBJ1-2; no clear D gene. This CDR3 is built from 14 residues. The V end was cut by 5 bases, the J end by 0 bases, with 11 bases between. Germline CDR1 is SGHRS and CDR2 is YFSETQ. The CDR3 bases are TGCGCCAGCAGGTCGGGCGGAGCTAACTATGGCTACACCTTC. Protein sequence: CASRSGGANYGYTF.

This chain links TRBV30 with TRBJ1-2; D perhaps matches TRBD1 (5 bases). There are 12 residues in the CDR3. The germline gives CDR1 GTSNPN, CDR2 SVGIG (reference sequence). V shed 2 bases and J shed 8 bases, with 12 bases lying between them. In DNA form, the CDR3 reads TGTGCCTGGAGTCTCAGGGTGCGCGGCTACACCTTC. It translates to CAWSLRVRGYTF. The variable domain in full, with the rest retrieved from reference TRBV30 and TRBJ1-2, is SQTIHQWPATLVQPVGSPLSLECTVEGTSNPNLYWYRQAAGRGLQLLFYSVGIGQISSEVPQNLSASRPQDRQFILSSKKLLLSDSGFYLCAWSLRVRGYTFGSGTRLTVV.

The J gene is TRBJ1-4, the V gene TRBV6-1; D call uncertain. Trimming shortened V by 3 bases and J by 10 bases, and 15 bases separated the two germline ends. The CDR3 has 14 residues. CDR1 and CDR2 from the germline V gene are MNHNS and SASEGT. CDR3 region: CASSDPPVEGKLFF. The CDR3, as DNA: TGTGCCAGCAGTGATCCGCCCGTCGAGGGAAAACTGTTTTTT.

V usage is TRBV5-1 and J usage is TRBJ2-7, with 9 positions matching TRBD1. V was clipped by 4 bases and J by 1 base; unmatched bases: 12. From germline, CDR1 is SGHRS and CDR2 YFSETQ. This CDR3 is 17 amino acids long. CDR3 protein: CASSRATGGYDSYEQYF. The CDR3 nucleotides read TGCGCCAGCAGCAGGGCCACAGGGGGCTACGATTCCTACGAGCAGTACTTC.

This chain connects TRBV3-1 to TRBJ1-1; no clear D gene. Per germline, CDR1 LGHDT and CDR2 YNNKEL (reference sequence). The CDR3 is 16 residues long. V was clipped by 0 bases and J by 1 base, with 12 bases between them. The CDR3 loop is CASSQERRLGNTEAFF. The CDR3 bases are TGTGCCAGCAGCCAAGAACGAAGGCTGGGGAACACTGAAGCTTTCTTT.

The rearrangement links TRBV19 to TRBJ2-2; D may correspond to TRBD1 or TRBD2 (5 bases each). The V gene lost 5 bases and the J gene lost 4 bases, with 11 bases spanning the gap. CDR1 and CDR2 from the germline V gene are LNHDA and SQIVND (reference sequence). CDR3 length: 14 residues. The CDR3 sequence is CASSEQAGTGELFF. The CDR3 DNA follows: TGTGCCAGTAGTGAACAGGCGGGCACCGGGGAGCTGTTTTTT.

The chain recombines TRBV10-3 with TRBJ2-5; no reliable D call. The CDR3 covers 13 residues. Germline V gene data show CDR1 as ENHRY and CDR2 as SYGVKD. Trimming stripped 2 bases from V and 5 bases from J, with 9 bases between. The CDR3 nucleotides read TGTGCCATCAGTGAGGCCCTAGGGGAGACCCAGTACTTC. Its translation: CAISEALGETQYF.

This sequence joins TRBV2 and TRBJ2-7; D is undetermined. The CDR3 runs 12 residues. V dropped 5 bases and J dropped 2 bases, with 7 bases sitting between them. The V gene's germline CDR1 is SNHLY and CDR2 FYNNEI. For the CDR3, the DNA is TGTGCCAGCAGTCTGGTGGCCTACGAGCAGTACTTC. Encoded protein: CASSLVAYEQYF.

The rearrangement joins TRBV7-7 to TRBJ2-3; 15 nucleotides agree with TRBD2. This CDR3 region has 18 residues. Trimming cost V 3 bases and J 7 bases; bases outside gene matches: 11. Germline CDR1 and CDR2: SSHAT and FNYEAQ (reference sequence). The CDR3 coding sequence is TGTGCCAGCAGCTTGTCCACCGGGACTAGCGGGAGGTTGAATACGCAGTATTTT. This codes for CASSLSTGTSGRLNTQYF.

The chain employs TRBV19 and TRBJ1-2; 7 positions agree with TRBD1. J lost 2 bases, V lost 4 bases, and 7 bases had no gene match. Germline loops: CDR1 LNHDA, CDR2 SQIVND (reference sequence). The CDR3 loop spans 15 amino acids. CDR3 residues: CASSTGTALNYGYTF. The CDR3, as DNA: TGTGCCAGTAGTACCGGGACAGCTCTAAACTATGGCTACACCTTC.

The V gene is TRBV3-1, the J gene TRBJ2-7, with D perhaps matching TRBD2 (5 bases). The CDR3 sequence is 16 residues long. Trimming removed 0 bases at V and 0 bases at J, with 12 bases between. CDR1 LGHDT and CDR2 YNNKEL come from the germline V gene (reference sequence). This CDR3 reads CASSQDPASSSYEQYF. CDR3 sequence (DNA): TGTGCCAGCAGCCAAGATCCCGCTAGCTCCTCCTACGAGCAGTACTTC.

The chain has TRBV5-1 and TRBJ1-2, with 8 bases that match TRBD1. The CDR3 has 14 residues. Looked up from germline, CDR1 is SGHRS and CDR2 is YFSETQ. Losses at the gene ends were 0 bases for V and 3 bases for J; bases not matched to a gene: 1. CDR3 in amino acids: CASSLGGQDYGYTF. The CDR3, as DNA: TGCGCCAGCAGCTTGGGGGGACAGGACTATGGCTACACCTTC.

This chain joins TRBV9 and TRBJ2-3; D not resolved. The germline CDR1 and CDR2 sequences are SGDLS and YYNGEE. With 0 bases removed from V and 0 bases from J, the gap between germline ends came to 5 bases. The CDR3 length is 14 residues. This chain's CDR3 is CASSVGTSTDTQYF. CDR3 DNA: TGTGCCAGCAGCGTAGGAACGAGCACAGATACGCAGTATTTT.

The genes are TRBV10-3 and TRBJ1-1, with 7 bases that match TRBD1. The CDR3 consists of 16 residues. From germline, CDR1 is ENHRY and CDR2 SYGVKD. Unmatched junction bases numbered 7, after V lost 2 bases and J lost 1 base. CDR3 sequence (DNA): TGTGCCATCAGTGAGGCGGGACAGCAAGCGAACACTGAAGCTTTCTTT. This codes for CAISEAGQQANTEAFF.

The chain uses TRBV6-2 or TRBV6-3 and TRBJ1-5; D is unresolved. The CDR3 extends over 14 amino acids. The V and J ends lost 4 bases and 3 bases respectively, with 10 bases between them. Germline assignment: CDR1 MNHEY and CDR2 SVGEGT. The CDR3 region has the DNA TGTGCCAGCAGTTTGTGGGGAAACAATCAGCCCCAGCATTTT. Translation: CASSLWGNNQPQHF.